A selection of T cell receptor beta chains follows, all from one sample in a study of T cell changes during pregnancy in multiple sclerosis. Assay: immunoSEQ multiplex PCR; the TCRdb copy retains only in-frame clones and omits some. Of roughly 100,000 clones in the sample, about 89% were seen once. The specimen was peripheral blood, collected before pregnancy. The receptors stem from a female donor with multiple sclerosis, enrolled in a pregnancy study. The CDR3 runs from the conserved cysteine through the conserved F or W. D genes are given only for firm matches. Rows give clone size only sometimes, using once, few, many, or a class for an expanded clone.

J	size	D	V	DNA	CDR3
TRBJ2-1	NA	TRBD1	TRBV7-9	TGTGCCAGCAGCGGACGGACAGGGGCCAATGAGCAGTTCTTC	CASSGRTGANEQFF
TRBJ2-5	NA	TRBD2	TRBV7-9	TGTGCCACCTCGGACGGGACTAGCGGGCCGACGAGTGAGACCCAGTACTTC	CATSDGTSGPTSETQYF
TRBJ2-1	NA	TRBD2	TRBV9	TGTGCCAGCGGCCCGGGAGGGAGGGGCTACAATGAGCAGTTCTTC	CASGPGGRGYNEQFF
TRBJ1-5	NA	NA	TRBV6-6	TGTGCCAGCAGTTACCTAAATAGCAATCAGCCCCAGCATTTT	CASSYLNSNQPQHF
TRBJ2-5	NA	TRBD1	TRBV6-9	TGTGCCAGCAGCCGGGACAGGGGGCTGGAGACCCAGTACTTC	CASSRDRGLETQYF
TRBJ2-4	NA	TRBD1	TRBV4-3	TGCGCCAGCAGCTCAGAGACAGGGGCGGCCTCTAAAAACATTCAGTACTTC	CASSSETGAASKNIQYF
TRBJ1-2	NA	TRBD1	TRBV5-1	TGCGCCAGCAGCTCCGACAGGGAGGTCACCTATGGCTACACCTTC	CASSSDREVTYGYTF
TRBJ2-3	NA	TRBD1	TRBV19	TGTGCCAGTAGTATATGGGGGACAGGGGGCACAGATACGCAGTATTTT	CASSIWGTGGTDTQYF
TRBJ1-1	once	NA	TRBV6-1	TGTGCCAGCAGTGAAGCTTTCTTGAACACTGAAGCTTTCTTT	CASSEAFLNTEAFF
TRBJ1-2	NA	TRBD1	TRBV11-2	TGTGCCAGCAGCTTAGAGGGACAGGGATTTAAATATGGGCCCAAATATGGCTACACCTTC	CASSLEGQGFKYGPKYGYTF
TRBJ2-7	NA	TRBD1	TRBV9	TGTGCCAGCAGCGTACTAGCAGGGGGCGCGTACGAGCAGTACTTC	CASSVLAGGAYEQYF
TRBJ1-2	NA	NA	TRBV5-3	TGTGCCAGAAGCTTCAATCTCCAGTCTTGCACCTTC	CARSFNLQSCTF
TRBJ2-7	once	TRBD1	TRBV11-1	TGTGCCAGCAGCCGTGGGAGGGACAGGGGTCCCAAGCAGTACTTC	CASSRGRDRGPKQYF
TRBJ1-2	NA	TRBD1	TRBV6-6	TGTGCCAGCAGTACGGGACAGGGGGATGGTGGCTACACCTTC	CASSTGQGDGGYTF
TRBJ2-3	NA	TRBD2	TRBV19	TGTGCCAGTAGTTTGGGACTAGCGGGAGGGGCGACAGATACGCAGTATTTT	CASSLGLAGGATDTQYF
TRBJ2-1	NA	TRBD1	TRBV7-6	TGTGCCAGCAGCTGGGGGACAGCGAATACGATGTTCTTC	CASSWGTANTMFF
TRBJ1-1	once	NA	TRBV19	TGTGCCAGTAGTATGACAGTGAGGAACACTGAAGCTTTCTTT	CASSMTVRNTEAFF